This T cell receptor beta chain was found in a study of shared clonotypes between healthy human individuals. Data came from immunoSEQ multiplex PCR; TCRdb stores just in-frame clones and leaves some out. The data contain approximately 2,000,000 clones, about 94% of them singletons. The CDR3 sequence is 17 residues long. In germline, CDR1 is SQVTM, CDR2 ANQGSEA. Losses at the gene ends were 4 bases for V and 1 base for J; bases not matched to a gene: 15. Naive CD8 cells lacked CD45RO, underwent positive selection for CCR7 and left out terminally differentiated effector memory CD45RA+ cells. Donors comprised only Caucasian adults living in Nashville, Tennessee.

The specimen was naive CD8+ T cells from PBMCs. This receptor was identified in a young man in good health. Some clones in this sample may be carry-over from other donors' samples. The V and J genes are TRBV29-1 and TRBJ1-2; 7 bases are a match to TRBD1. In DNA, the CDR3 is TGCAGCGTTGTCCCACAGGGGAAGCGGGCGCTTAACTATGGCTACACCTTC. Its protein is CSVVPQGKRALNYGYTF.